A selection of T cell receptor beta chains follows, all from one sample in a study of T cells in Graves' hyperthyroidism and ophthalmopathy. Via MiXCR, TCRdb re-called the multiplex PCR reads, giving one row per CDR3 protein. Of more than 300,000 distinct CDR3 sequences detected, 11% to 15% appear once; the ten largest clones hold 20% to 25%. Sequenced: blood. These receptors were collected from a young woman with Graves' hyperthyroidism. Both conserved end residues are part of each CDR3. A D gene is named only where the DNA matches it firmly. A row's size may be missing; if present it is once, few, many or a size class.

few	TRBV30	TRBJ1-3	NA	TGTGCCTGGAGTGTAGCTTGGCACGCTGGAAACACCATATATTTT	CAWSVAWHAGNTIYF
many	TRBV24-1	TRBJ2-1	NA	TGTGCCACCAGTGATAGGGGTGCGAGCTCCTACAATGAGCAGTTCTTC	CATSDRGASSYNEQFF
many	TRBV12-3/TRBV12-4	TRBJ1-2	TRBD1	TGTGCCAGCAGTTTCCAGGGGGCCGCTGGCTACACCTTC	CASSFQGAAGYTF
many	TRBV30	TRBJ2-3	NA	TGTGCCTGGAGTGTGGGGGGCACAGATACGCAGTATTTT	CAWSVGGTDTQYF
few	TRBV11-2	TRBJ2-2	TRBD2	TGTGCCAGCAGCGCCCGACTAGCGGGAGCGAGCACCGGGGAGCTGTTTTTT	CASSARLAGASTGELFF
few	TRBV7-7	TRBJ2-1	TRBD2	TGTGCTAGCAGCCCAGCGGGATTCGGGGGTGAGCAGTTCTTC	CASSPAGFGGEQFF
NA	TRBV29-1	TRBJ2-1	NA	TGCAGCGTCGCCCTAGATTGGGACTACAATGAGCAGTTCTTC	CSVALDWDYNEQFF
NA	TRBV5-1	TRBJ2-6	TRBD1	TGCGCCAGCAGCAAACAGGGGGCCCGTACTGGGGCCAACGTCCTGACTTTC	CASSKQGARTGANVLTF
few	TRBV7-2	TRBJ2-1	NA	TGTGCCAGCAGGCATGCGGGTGGGGCCGATGAGCAGTTCTTC	CASRHAGGADEQFF
many	TRBV12-3/TRBV12-4	TRBJ1-1	NA	TGTGCCAGCAGTCGACAGCGCGAGCGAGGCACTGAAGCTTTCTTT	CASSRQRERGTEAFF
many	TRBV29-1	TRBJ2-1	NA	TGCAGCGTTGAACGGACGGACTACAATGAGCAGTTCTTC	CSVERTDYNEQFF
many	TRBV5-1	TRBJ2-3	NA	TGCGCCAGCAGCTTGGACAGGAATACGCAGTATTTT	CASSLDRNTQYF
many	TRBV27	TRBJ2-7	NA	TGTGCCAGCAGTTCGACTCCGGGTTTTTCGGTCGTATACTTC	CASSSTPGFSVVYF
NA	TRBV6-1	TRBJ2-7	NA	TGTGCCAGCAGGGTAAATTGGGAGCAGTACTTC	CASRVNWEQYF
many	TRBV20-1	TRBJ2-3	TRBD2	TGCAGTGCTACCATCGTTAGCGGGAGGCCCGATACGCAGTATTTT	CSATIVSGRPDTQYF
many	TRBV7-9	TRBJ2-1	TRBD2	TGTGCCAGCAGCGTCAGCGGGAGCAATGAGCAGTTCTTC	CASSVSGSNEQFF
once	TRBV11-2	TRBJ2-7	NA	TGTGCCAGCAGCTTCCGCCTCGGAGGGATCACCTACGAGCAGTACTTC	CASSFRLGGITYEQYF
many	TRBV11-2	TRBJ2-1	NA	TGTGCCAGCAGCTTAATAAAGGGCGCCCACAATGAGCAGTTCTTC	CASSLIKGAHNEQFF
NA	TRBV7-9	TRBJ2-1	TRBD1	TGTGCCAGCACCCAAGAAGGGCAGGGGGCGTCAGATGAGCAGTTCTTC	CASTQEGQGASDEQFF
few	TRBV3-1	TRBJ1-2	TRBD1	TGTGCCAGCAGCGACGTGACAGGGGGGGTCTATGGCTACACCTTC	CASSDVTGGVYGYTF
many	TRBV6-1	TRBJ2-5	NA	TGTGCCAGCAGTGGGACTATCGGAGAGACCCAGTACTTC	CASSGTIGETQYF
NA	TRBV5-5	TRBJ2-1	TRBD2	TGTGCCAGCAGCCCCAGAACGAGAAGACTAGCGGAGCAGTTCTTC	CASSPRTRRLAEQFF
few	TRBV6-1	TRBJ1-2	NA	TGTGCCAGCAGTGAAGCGCTCCTATATGGCTACACCTTC	CASSEALLYGYTF
NA	TRBV3-1	TRBJ1-6	NA	TGTGCCAGCAGCCAAGGCGGGACGGACTATAATTCACCCCTCCACTTT	CASSQGGTDYNSPLHF
few	TRBV6-5	TRBJ1-2	NA	TGTGCCAGCAGTTATGTGGGAGGGCTTGGCTACACCTTC	CASSYVGGLGYTF
few	TRBV20-1	TRBJ1-1	NA	TGCAGTGCTAGGGGAGACCCAGGCACTGAAGCTTTCTTT	CSARGDPGTEAFF
many	TRBV20-1	TRBJ2-3	NA	TGCAGTGCTAGAAAGGTGGGGTCCGGAACAGGAGGGACAGATACGCAGTATTTT	CSARKVGSGTGGTDTQYF
few	TRBV5-1	TRBJ2-3	NA	TGCGCCAGCAGCCCCCTAGGTGGTGCGGTCCTGAGCACAGATACGCAGTATTTT	CASSPLGGAVLSTDTQYF
many	TRBV7-3	TRBJ2-1	TRBD2	TGTGCCAGCAGCACCAGCGGGAGGGACGGCAATGAGCAGTTCTTC	CASSTSGRDGNEQFF
few	TRBV7-2	TRBJ2-4	TRBD2	TGTGCCAGCAGCTTAGCAGGTCTAGCGGTCAAAAACATTCAGTACTTC	CASSLAGLAVKNIQYF
NA	TRBV5-5	TRBJ2-5	NA	TGTGCCACCCAAGAGACCCAGTACTTC	CATQETQYF
NA	TRBV9	TRBJ1-3	NA	TGTGCCAGCACTACCTCTGGAAACACCATATATTTT	CASTTSGNTIYF
many	TRBV20-1	TRBJ2-3	NA	TGCAGTGCCAAGGACATCGATACGCAGTATTTT	CSAKDIDTQYF
many	TRBV7-2	TRBJ2-3	TRBD1	TGTGCCAGCAGCTTAGCGACAGGGGGCCGGGATACGCAGTATTTT	CASSLATGGRDTQYF
many	TRBV20-1	TRBJ2-1	NA	TGCAGTGCTGAGAGCGGCAGACTCAATGAGCAGTTCTTC	CSAESGRLNEQFF
NA	TRBV13	TRBJ2-2	NA	TGTGCCAGCAGCCCGGCGGGGGCTGGCACCGGGGAGCTGTTTTTT	CASSPAGAGTGELFF
many	TRBV20-1	TRBJ2-3	TRBD2	TGCAGTGCTACCGTCCTAGCGGGAGCAGATACGCAGTATTTT	CSATVLAGADTQYF
NA	TRBV9	TRBJ1-5	TRBD1	TGTGCCAGCAGCCGGGGGACAGGGGTCGTCCCAGAGCCCCAGCATTTT	CASSRGTGVVPEPQHF
few	TRBV27	TRBJ1-4	NA	TGTGCCAGCAGTCCCATTGCAACTAATGAAAAACTGTTTTTT	CASSPIATNEKLFF
many	TRBV20-1	TRBJ2-1	NA	TGCAGTGCTGCCTGTGTTCATGAGCAGTTCTTC	CSAACVHEQFF
few	TRBV28	TRBJ2-5	NA	TGTGCCAGCAGTCCCCGCCGTGTCGCGGAGACCCAGTACTTC	CASSPRRVAETQYF